A single sample is the source of the 10 T cell receptor beta chains below, sequenced in a study of shared clonotypes between healthy human individuals. Clones were sequenced by immunoSEQ multiplex PCR, and TCRdb holds only the in-frame ones, with some missing. The table shows some 2.1 million clones, with approximately 94% occurring only once. Naive CD8 populations comprised CD45RO-negative cells positively selected for CCR7, excluding terminally differentiated effector memory CD45RA+ cells. The sequenced material came from naive CD8+ T cells sorted from blood. The receptors derive from a man between 18 and 29 years old in good health.

The gene calls are TRBV13 and TRBJ2-7; 7 bases line up with TRBD2. The germline CDR1 and CDR2 sequences are PRHDT and FYEKMQ (reference sequence). The ends lost 1 base at V and 6 bases at J; junction bases unmatched: 6. The CDR3 sequence is 14 residues long. The CDR3 nucleotides are TGTGCCAGCAGCTTAGTTTTAGCGGGTCGCGAGCAGTACTTC. It is translated as CASSLVLAGREQYF.

This chain uses TRBV30 with TRBJ2-1; D is undetermined. Per the germline V gene, CDR1 is GTSNPN and CDR2 is SVGIG (reference sequence). The CDR3 is 14 amino acids. The V end lost 3 bases, the J end lost 3 bases, and 12 bases lay between the germline ends. The CDR3 spells CAWRQSIVYNEQFF. DNA for the CDR3: TGTGCCTGGAGGCAGAGCATAGTCTACAATGAGCAGTTCTTC.

V and J are TRBV6-5 and TRBJ1-1, with a tentative D call TRBD1 (5 bases). V lost 5 bases and J 0 bases, leaving 10 bases between the germline ends. This CDR3 has 14 amino acids. CDR1 and CDR2 (germline): MNHEY, SVGAGI. The CDR3 is CASSRQTMNTEAFF. Written as DNA, the CDR3 is TGTGCCAGCAGTCGACAGACGATGAACACTGAAGCTTTCTTT.

This rearrangement joins TRBV27 to TRBJ2-7, with no clear D. Germline CDR1 is MNHEY and CDR2 is SMNVEV (reference sequence). V was cut by 5 bases and J by 5 bases, with 13 bases left in between. The CDR3 is made up of 13 amino acids. CDR3 sequence reads: CASSEWLGHEQYF. The DNA of the CDR3 is TGTGCCAGCAGTGAGTGGTTGGGCCACGAGCAGTACTTC.

The chain is built from TRBV5-1 and TRBJ1-2; D possibly corresponds to TRBD1 (6 bases). CDR3 length: 15 amino acids. The germline gives CDR1 SGHRS, CDR2 YFSETQ. V gave up 0 bases and J gave up 4 bases, with 13 bases separating them. CDR3 in amino acids: CASSLELGAGYGYTF. The CDR3 DNA follows: TGCGCCAGCAGCTTGGAATTGGGGGCGGGCTATGGCTACACCTTC.

The rearrangement links TRBV27 to TRBJ2-7; 9 nucleotides match TRBD1. The CDR3 is made up of 14 amino acids. Germline trimming cut 3 bases from V and 7 bases from J; bases unmatched to any gene: 7. CDR1 is MNHEY and CDR2 is SMNVEV in the germline V gene (reference sequence). The CDR3 DNA reads TGTGCCAGCAGTTTTGTTGACAGGGGGTCTGAGCAGTACTTC. Translation: CASSFVDRGSEQYF.

A few counts support this clone. The V and J genes are TRBV2 and TRBJ2-5; D is uncertain. The end of the DNA aligns better with TRBJ2-7, so the J call may be wrong. The CDR3 extends over 11 amino acids. The germline V gene has CDR1 SNHLY and CDR2 FYNNEI. CDR3: CASILDYEQYF. Written as DNA, the CDR3 is TGTGCCAGCATTCTGGACTACGAGCAGTACTTC.

The rearrangement links TRBV5-1 to TRBJ2-2, with 8 bases matching TRBD2. The CDR3 spans 16 residues. Germline V lookup: CDR1 SGHRS, CDR2 YFSETQ. Unmatched junction bases numbered 5, after V lost 4 bases and J lost 0 bases. CDR3 loop: CASSPTSAANTGELFF. The CDR3 DNA reads TGCGCCAGCAGCCCGACTAGCGCCGCGAACACCGGGGAGCTGTTTTTT.

V and J are TRBV13 and TRBJ1-1, with no clear D. The CDR3 runs 15 residues. The germline gives CDR1 PRHDT, CDR2 FYEKMQ (reference sequence). The V gene lost 2 bases and the J gene lost 2 bases, with 12 bases spanning the gap. The CDR3 loop is CASSLTPAENTEAFF. CDR3 nucleotides: TGTGCCAGCAGCTTAACCCCGGCAGAAAACACTGAAGCTTTCTTT. The full variable domain, completed using reference TRBV13 and TRBJ1-1, is AAGVIQSPRHLIKEKRETATLKCYPIPRHDTVYWYQQGPGQDPQFLISFYEKMQSDKGSIPDRFSAQQFSDYHSELNMSSLELGDSALYFCASSLTPAENTEAFFGQGTRLTVV.

This clone was seen once. Distinct nucleotide sequences in the sample also encode this CDR3. The chain joins TRBV7-2 to TRBJ2-1; 7 bases fit TRBD2. Germline trimming cut 1 base from V and 2 bases from J; bases unmatched to any gene: 5. The V gene's germline CDR1 is SGHTA and CDR2 FQGNSA. This CDR3 comprises 16 residues. DNA for the CDR3: TGTGCCAGCAGCTTAGTCTTAGCGGGTACCTACAATGAGCAGTTCTTC. Amino acids: CASSLVLAGTYNEQFF.